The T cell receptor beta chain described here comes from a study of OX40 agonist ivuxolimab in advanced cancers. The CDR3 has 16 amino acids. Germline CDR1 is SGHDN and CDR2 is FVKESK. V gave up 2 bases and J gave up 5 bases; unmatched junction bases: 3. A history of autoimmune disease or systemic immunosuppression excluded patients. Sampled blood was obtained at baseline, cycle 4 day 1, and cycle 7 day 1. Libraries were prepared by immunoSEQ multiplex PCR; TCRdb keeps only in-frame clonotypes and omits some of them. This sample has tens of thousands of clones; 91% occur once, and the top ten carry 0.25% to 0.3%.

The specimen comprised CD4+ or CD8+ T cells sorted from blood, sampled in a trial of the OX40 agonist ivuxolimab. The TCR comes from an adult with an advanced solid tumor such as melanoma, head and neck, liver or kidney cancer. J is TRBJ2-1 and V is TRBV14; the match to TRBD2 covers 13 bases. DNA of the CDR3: TGTGCCAGCAGCCAATTGGGACTAGCGGGGCACAATGAGCAGTTCTTC. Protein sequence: CASSQLGLAGHNEQFF.